This record covers a single T cell receptor (beta chain). The data were obtained in a study of patients and donors after allogeneic stem cell transplantation. J lost 7 bases, V lost 6 bases, and 8 bases had no gene match. Germline assignment: CDR1 SEHNR and CDR2 FQNEAQ (reference sequence). The CDR3 is 13 amino acids. In TCRdb, the RT-PCR reads were re-called with MiXCR into one record per CDR3 protein. The repertoire consists of about 400,000 distinct CDR3 sequences, with roughly 16% occurring once and the leading ten covering around 7.9%. What was sequenced was blood, either unsorted or a sorted T cell fraction (not recorded which). This TCR was sampled from a human donor who was either an allogeneic HSCT recipient or a stem cell or donor lymphocyte infusion donor (not recorded which). It is not recorded whose cells these are; they may come from a transplant donor. The V gene is TRBV7-9, the J gene TRBJ1-2, with TRBD1 matching over 7 bases. This chain's CDR3 is CASSQDRVGGYTF. The DNA of the CDR3 is TGTGCCAGCAGTCAAGACAGGGTTGGTGGCTACACCTTC.